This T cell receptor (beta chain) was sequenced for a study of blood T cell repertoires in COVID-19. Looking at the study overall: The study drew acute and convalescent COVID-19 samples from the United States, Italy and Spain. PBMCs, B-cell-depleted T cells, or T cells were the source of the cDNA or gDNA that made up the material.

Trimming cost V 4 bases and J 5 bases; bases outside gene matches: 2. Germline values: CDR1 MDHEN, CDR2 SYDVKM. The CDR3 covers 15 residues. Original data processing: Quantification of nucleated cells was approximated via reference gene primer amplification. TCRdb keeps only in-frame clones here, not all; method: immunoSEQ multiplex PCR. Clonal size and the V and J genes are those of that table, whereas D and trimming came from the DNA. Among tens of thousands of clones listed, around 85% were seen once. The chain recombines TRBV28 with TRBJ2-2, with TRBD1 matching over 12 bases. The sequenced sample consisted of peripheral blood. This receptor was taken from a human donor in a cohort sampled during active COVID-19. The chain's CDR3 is CASSSGQGATGELFF. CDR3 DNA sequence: TGTGCCAGCAGTTCGGGACAGGGGGCAACCGGGGAGCTGTTTTTT.